This T cell receptor (beta chain) emerged from a study of T-cell reconstitution after alpha-beta-depleted transplantation in children. TCRbeta library construction was performed incorporating unique molecular identifiers. From the PCR reads, TCRdb called clonotypes with MiXCR, one entry per CDR3 protein. The repertoire holds about 360,000 distinct CDR3 sequences, with roughly 15% as singletons. The germline V and J ends were trimmed by 5 bases and 4 bases, with 14 bases remaining between them. The CDR3 extends over 15 amino acids. The receptor comes from a human donor who donated a stem cell graft to a child with Fanconi anemia. This sequence joins TRBV12-3 or TRBV12-4 and TRBJ2-2, with D tentatively TRBD1 or TRBD2 (6 bases each). Here the sequenced sample was PBMCs, taken from the stem cell graft. CDR3 DNA sequence: TGTGCCAGCAGTCAACGGGGGCACGTCACCGGGGAGCTGTTTTTT. Protein sequence: CASSQRGHVTGELFF.